This T cell receptor (beta chain) is drawn from a study of neurological immune-mediated disorders. Study-level results: TCR clonal expansion peaked in HTLV-1-associated myelopathy patients and was lowest in multiple sclerosis patients.

V gave up 7 bases and J gave up 0 bases, with 15 bases separating them. The CDR3 contains 14 residues. Germline-derived CDR1 and CDR2 are DFQATT and SNEGSKA (reference sequence). Via MiXCR, TCRdb re-called the 5' RACE reads, giving one row per CDR3 protein. The sample yields about 36,000 distinct CDR3 sequences, over 9% seen once. This clonotype showed up many times. Antigen: not known. This clonotype was obtained from a woman in her twenties or thirties with HTLV-1-associated myelopathy (HAM/TSP). This chain links TRBV20-1 with TRBJ1-1; no clear D. Sequenced sample: PBMCs. The CDR3 nucleotides read TGCAGTGGCGAAAGTTTACAGATGAACACTGAAGCTTTCTTT. Translating it yields CSGESLQMNTEAFF.